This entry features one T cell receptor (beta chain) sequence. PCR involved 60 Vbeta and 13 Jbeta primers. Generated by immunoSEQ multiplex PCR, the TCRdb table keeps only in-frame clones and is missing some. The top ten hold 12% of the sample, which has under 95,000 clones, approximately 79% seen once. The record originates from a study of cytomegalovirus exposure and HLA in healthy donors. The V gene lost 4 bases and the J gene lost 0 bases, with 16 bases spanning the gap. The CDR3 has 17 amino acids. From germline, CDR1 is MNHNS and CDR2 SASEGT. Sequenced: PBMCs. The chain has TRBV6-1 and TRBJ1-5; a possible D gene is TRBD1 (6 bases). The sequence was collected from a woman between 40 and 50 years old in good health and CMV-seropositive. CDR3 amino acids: CASSVQGHLYSNQPQHF. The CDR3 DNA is TGTGCCAGCAGTGTTCAGGGGCATCTCTATAGCAATCAGCCCCAGCATTTT.